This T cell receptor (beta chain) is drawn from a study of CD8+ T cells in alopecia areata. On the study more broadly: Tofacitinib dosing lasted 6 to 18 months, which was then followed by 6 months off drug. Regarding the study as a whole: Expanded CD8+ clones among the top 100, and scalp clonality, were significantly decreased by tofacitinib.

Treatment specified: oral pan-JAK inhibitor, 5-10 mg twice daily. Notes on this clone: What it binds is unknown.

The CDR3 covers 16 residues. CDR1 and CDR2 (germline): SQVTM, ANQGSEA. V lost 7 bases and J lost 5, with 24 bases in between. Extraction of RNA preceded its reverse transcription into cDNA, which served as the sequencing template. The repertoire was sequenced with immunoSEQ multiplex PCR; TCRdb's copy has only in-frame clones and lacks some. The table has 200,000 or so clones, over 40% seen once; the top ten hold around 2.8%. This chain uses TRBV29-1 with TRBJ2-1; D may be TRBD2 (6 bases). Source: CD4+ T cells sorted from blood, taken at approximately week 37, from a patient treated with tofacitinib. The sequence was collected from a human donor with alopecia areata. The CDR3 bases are TGCAGCGATCGGAGGGTGGGGGGAGAAAAGGACAATGAGCAGTTCTTC. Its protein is CSDRRVGGEKDNEQFF.